Each of the 3 T cell receptor beta chains below was sequenced from the same sample in a study of T cell repertoires in aging, cancer and after chemotherapy. Multiplex touch-down PCR with TRB-A/B primers amplified rearranged V-D-J TRB sequences. TCRdb reanalysed the multiplex PCR reads using MiXCR and keeps one entry per CDR3 protein. The sample holds fewer than 7,000 distinct CDR3 sequences, 25% to 30% seen once. Amplification of TCR beta used genomic DNA extracted from peripheral blood. The source material was blood. The receptors come from a human donor in good health.

This clonotype turned up a few times. The chain links TRBV19 to TRBJ1-1, with D possibly TRBD1 on 5 matching bases. The V end was cut by 8 bases, the J end by 1 base, with 5 bases between. The CDR3 totals 11 residues. In germline, CDR1 is LNHDA, CDR2 SQIVND (reference sequence). The CDR3 reads CASGGNTEAFF. The CDR3 bases are TGTGCCAGTGGGGGGAACACTGAAGCTTTCTTT.

The J gene is TRBJ1-1, the V gene TRBV6-2 or TRBV6-3; perhaps TRBD1 as D (5 bases). V gave up 5 bases and J gave up 1 base, with 11 bases separating them. This CDR3 contains 14 residues. Germline loops: CDR1 MNHEY, CDR2 SVGEGT. The CDR3 DNA sequence: TGTGCCAGCAGTAGATCAGGGCGGAACACTGAAGCTTTCTTT. This encodes CASSRSGRNTEAFF.

By sample share, this clonotype is medium-sized (0.01 to 0.1%). The chain recombines TRBV18 with TRBJ1-2; unclear D gene. The CDR3 covers 14 residues. V shed 1 base and J shed 0 bases, with 6 bases lying between them. The germline V gene encodes CDR1 KGHSH and CDR2 LQKENI. The CDR3 coding sequence is TGTGCCAGCTCACCACAGGGCTCTAACTATGGCTACACCTTC. This encodes CASSPQGSNYGYTF.